Reported below is one T cell receptor (beta chain). This entry belongs to a study of blood T cell repertoires in COVID-19. Study details: The United States, Italy and Spain were the sources of the acute and convalescent COVID-19 samples. The analysed material was cDNA or gDNA that came from T cells, B-cell-depleted T cells, or PBMCs.

In germline, CDR1 is MGHDK, CDR2 SYGVNS. The CDR3 has 14 amino acids. Germline trimming cut 6 bases from V and 5 bases from J; bases unmatched to any gene: 5. As originally analysed: By means of reference gene primer amplification, nucleated cell counts were estimated. Some clones are missing from TCRdb's copy, which holds only in-frame ones; the method was immunoSEQ multiplex PCR. That table is the source of V, J and clone size, and D and trimming were worked out from the DNA. Among 150,000 or so clones listed, 87% were seen once. The sequence derives from a man older than 75 with acute or convalescent COVID-19. The V gene is TRBV25-1, the J gene TRBJ2-7, with TRBD1 identical over 12 bases. The sample taken for sequencing was peripheral blood. The CDR3 is CASRGQGAHNEQYF. The CDR3, as DNA: TGTGCCAGCAGGGGACAGGGGGCGCACAACGAGCAGTACTTC.